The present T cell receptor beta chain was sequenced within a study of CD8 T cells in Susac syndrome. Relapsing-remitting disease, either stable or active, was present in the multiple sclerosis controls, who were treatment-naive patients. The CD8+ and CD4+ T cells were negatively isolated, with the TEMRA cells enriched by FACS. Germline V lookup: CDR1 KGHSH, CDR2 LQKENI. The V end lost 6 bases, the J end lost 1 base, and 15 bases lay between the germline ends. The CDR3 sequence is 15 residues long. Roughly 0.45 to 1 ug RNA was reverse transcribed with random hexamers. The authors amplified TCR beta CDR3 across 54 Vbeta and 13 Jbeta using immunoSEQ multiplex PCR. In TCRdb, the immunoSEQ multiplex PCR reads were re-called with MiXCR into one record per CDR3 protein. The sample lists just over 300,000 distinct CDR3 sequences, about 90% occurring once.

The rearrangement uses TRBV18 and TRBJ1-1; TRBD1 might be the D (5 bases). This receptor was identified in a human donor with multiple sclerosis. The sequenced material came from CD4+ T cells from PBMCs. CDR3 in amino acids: CASSPSGRRNTEAFF. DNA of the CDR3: TGTGCCAGCTCCCCCTCGGGACGGAGGAACACTGAAGCTTTCTTT.